This TCR beta chain was sequenced in a study of cytomegalovirus exposure and HLA in healthy donors. Trimming took off 0 bases at V and 9 bases at J, with 12 bases between the two ends. The CDR3 loop spans 14 amino acids. Germline loops: CDR1 MNHEY, CDR2 SMNVEV (reference sequence). As to this clone: No antigen is known for it.

PCR used 60 Vbeta primers and 13 Jbeta primers. Assay: immunoSEQ multiplex PCR; the TCRdb copy retains only in-frame clones and omits some. The sample has almost 200,000 clones; roughly 79% are singletons. Study outcomes and limitations: Among donors in an Asian-associated ancestry cluster, a later analysis reportedly found fewer N-insertions than the roughly 650-donor mean. The authors excluded some V segments, including TRBV6-2 and TRBV6-3, as indistinguishable. High specificity and sensitivity for cytomegalovirus status were reported for the classifier. Per a prior analysis, the majority of TCR beta V segments were productive roughly 87% or roughly 30% of the time.

The chain combines TRBV27 with TRBJ2-1; no reliable D call. What was sequenced was PBMCs. The sequence came from a man aged 25 to 40 in good health and CMV-seronegative. CDR3 residues: CASSLSLNPGEQFF. The CDR3, as DNA: TGTGCCAGCAGTTTATCCCTAAACCCGGGTGAGCAGTTCTTC.